This entry lists 25 T cell receptor beta chains sequenced from one sample in a study of blood T cell repertoires in COVID-19. Data came from immunoSEQ multiplex PCR; TCRdb stores just in-frame clones and leaves some out. Of 200,000 to 250,000 clones in the sample, around 86% were seen once. Source material: PBMCs or T cells enriched from blood (not recorded which). These receptors came from a middle-aged man who had recovered from COVID-19.

With respect to this clone: In the same sample, other DNA sequences code for this CDR3. The rearrangement joins TRBV19 to TRBJ2-7; D perhaps matches TRBD2 (6 bases). Trimming took 8 bases from V and 4 from J, leaving 9 bases between them. The CDR3 covers 11 residues. CDR1 is LNHDA and CDR2 is SQIVND in the germline V gene (reference sequence). CDR3 sequence: CASSSAYEQYF. The CDR3 bases are TGTGCCAGTTCTAGCGCGTACGAGCAGTACTTC.

This clone was detected a few times. The chain links TRBV5-1 to TRBJ2-5; 11 nucleotides line up with TRBD2. Trimming removed 2 bases from V and 5 bases from J; junction bases left unmatched: 8. The CDR3 spans 16 residues. CDR1 SGHRS and CDR2 YFSETQ come from the germline V gene. In nucleotides, the CDR3 is TGCGCCAGCAGCTTTCTGACTAGCGGGAACAAGGAGACCCAGTACTTC. This encodes CASSFLTSGNKETQYF.

The rearrangement joins TRBV21-1 to TRBJ2-7; the table's D call, TRBD1, was not checked against the DNA. TRBV21-1 has pseudogene status. This CDR3 is 15 amino acids long. The CDR3 DNA reads TGTGCCAGCAGCACGGACAGGGCTAACGCCTACGAGCAGTACTTC. Protein sequence: CASSTDRANAYEQYF.

V gene TRBV5-7 combines with J gene TRBJ1-4, with a tentative D call TRBD1 (5 bases). TRBV5-7 is an open reading frame, and its role is uncertain. V was pared by 8 bases and J by 4 bases, with 30 bases between. This CDR3 is 19 amino acids long. DNA for the CDR3: TGTGCCAGAAAGAATTCGGGGGGAGAGGAATTACTTAGTAATGAAAAACTGTTTTTT. This gives the protein CARKNSGGEELLSNEKLFF.

This chain links TRBV4-2 with TRBJ1-6; weak D call: TRBD1 (6 bases). CDR1 is LGHNA and CDR2 is YNFKEQ in the germline V gene. The CDR3 runs 15 residues. V was pared by 1 base and J by 10 bases, with 14 bases between. The CDR3 nucleotides are TGTGCCAGCAGCCAAGTTTTACAGGGCGAGTCACCCCTCCACTTT. This sequence encodes CASSQVLQGESPLHF.

V and J are TRBV4-1 and TRBJ2-3; D gene unclear. Trimming cost V 0 bases and J 1 base, with 14 bases left between them. The CDR3 runs to 17 residues. CDR1 and CDR2 (germline): MGHRA, YSYEKL. The CDR3 sequence is CASSQDRGEPGTDTQYF. For the CDR3, the DNA is TGCGCCAGCAGCCAAGATCGCGGAGAACCAGGCACAGATACGCAGTATTTT.

The chain couples TRBV27 to TRBJ1-2; the D gene is possibly TRBD1 (6 bases). Deletions cut 2 bases from V and 2 bases from J, with 15 bases between. The germline V gene has CDR1 MNHEY and CDR2 SMNVEV (reference sequence). CDR3 length equals 16 residues. The CDR3 reads CASSLLPGQINYGYTF. The CDR3 DNA reads TGTGCCAGCAGTTTACTCCCCGGACAGATCAACTATGGCTACACCTTC.

This clone was seen once. The chain uses TRBV30 and TRBJ1-5; 7 positions match TRBD1. Germline trimming cut 1 base from V and 6 bases from J; bases unmatched to any gene: 6. CDR1 and CDR2 (germline): GTSNPN, SVGIG (reference sequence). The length of the CDR3 is 14 residues. The CDR3 reads CAWSGSGGTQPQHF. CDR3 nucleotides: TGTGCCTGGAGTGGGTCAGGGGGAACTCAGCCCCAGCATTTT. The full variable domain, with the rest looked up from reference TRBV30 and TRBJ1-5, is SQTIHQWPATLVQPVGSPLSLECTVEGTSNPNLYWYRQAAGRGLQLLFYSVGIGQISSEVPQNLSASRPQDRQFILSSKKLLLSDSGFYLCAWSGSGGTQPQHFGDGTRLSIL.

This chain joins TRBV5-1 and TRBJ2-7; possible D gene TRBD2, 5 bases. CDR1 SGHRS and CDR2 YFSETQ come from the germline V gene. Trimming removed 4 bases from V and 0 bases from J, with 11 bases in between. The CDR3 is 14 residues long. The DNA for the CDR3 is TGCGCCAGCAGCGCGGGCCCTACCTCCTACGAGCAGTACTTC. Protein product: CASSAGPTSYEQYF.

The chain combines TRBV7-9 with TRBJ1-2, with 7 bases lining up with TRBD1. The CDR3 runs to 14 residues. Germline loops: CDR1 SEHNR, CDR2 FQNEAQ (reference sequence). J was trimmed by 4 bases and V by 5 bases; bases with no gene match: 7. This CDR3 reads CASSRRQGVYGYTF. The DNA for the CDR3 is TGTGCCAGCAGCCGCCGACAGGGCGTCTATGGCTACACCTTC.

This clone has a single count. The chain uses TRBV5-1 and TRBJ2-5, with a weak D call TRBD2 (6 bases). The germline gives CDR1 SGHRS, CDR2 YFSETQ. V was clipped by 0 bases and J by 1 base, with 10 bases between them. There are 15 residues in the CDR3. The CDR3 DNA reads as TGCGCCAGCAGCTTGGATGCGGGGCCCCAAGAGACCCAGTACTTC. This gives the protein CASSLDAGPQETQYF.

The chain is built from TRBV29-1 and TRBJ1-1, with D uncertain. Germline CDR1 and CDR2: SQVTM and ANQGSEA. V lost 2 bases and J 5 bases, leaving 12 bases between the germline ends. The CDR3 extends over 13 amino acids. CDR3 residues: CSVELQVVTEAFF. In nucleotides, the CDR3 is TGCAGCGTTGAATTGCAGGTTGTAACTGAAGCTTTCTTT.

This chain uses TRBV18 with TRBJ2-7, with a weak D call TRBD2 (6 bases). Trimming shortened V by 3 bases and J by 2 bases, and 17 bases separated the two germline ends. Germline V lookup: CDR1 KGHSH, CDR2 LQKENI. This CDR3 is 16 amino acids long. DNA of the CDR3: TGTGCCAGCTCACCGCGAGGGCCTAGCGTAACCTACGAGCAGTACTTC. Translating gives CASSPRGPSVTYEQYF.

The rearrangement joins TRBV6-5 to TRBJ2-7, with TRBD1 as a possible D gene (5 bases). Germline V CDR1 and CDR2: MNHEY, SVGAGI. The CDR3 has 12 amino acids. Trimming removed 6 bases from V and 5 bases from J, with 11 bases in between. Written as DNA, the CDR3 is TGTGCCAGCAGGGGGCTTGGAGACGAGCAGTACTTC. Its protein is CASRGLGDEQYF.

The rearrangement uses TRBV3-1 (or the pseudogene TRBV3-2) and TRBJ2-2, with 11 bases identical to TRBD2. Germline CDR1 and CDR2: LGHDT and YNNKEL (reference sequence). The CDR3 runs to 17 residues. V gave up 2 bases and J gave up 1 base; unmatched junction bases: 3. The CDR3 sequence: CASSQYGLAGNTGELFF. CDR3 coding DNA: TGTGCCAGCAGCCAATACGGACTAGCGGGGAACACCGGGGAGCTGTTTTTT.

This clone appeared a few times. The gene calls are TRBV7-8 and TRBJ1-5; D not certain. Trimming stripped 5 bases from V and 7 bases from J, with 21 bases between. This CDR3 spans 16 amino acids. Germline lookup yields CDR1 SGHVS and CDR2 FQNEAQ. CDR3 in DNA: TGTGCCAGCAGCGCCTCCCGGGTCCCAACCACCCAGCCCCAGCATTTT. It yields the protein CASSASRVPTTQPQHF.

The chain employs TRBV7-6 and TRBJ2-7, with 7 nucleotides matching TRBD2. The CDR3 length is 18 residues. J was trimmed by 2 bases and V by 5 bases; bases with no gene match: 18. CDR1 is SGHVS and CDR2 is FNYEAQ in the germline V gene. The DNA of the CDR3 is TGTGCCAGCAGCATTCGGCCCCCCAGACTAGCTGTACCCTACGAGCAGTACTTC. Its translation is CASSIRPPRLAVPYEQYF. Full variable domain (missing parts from reference TRBV7-6 and TRBJ2-7): GAGVSQSPRYKVTKRGQDVALRCDPISGHVSLYWYRQALGQGPEFLTYFNYEAQQDKSGLPNDRFSAERPEGSISTLTIQRTEQRDSAMYRCASSIRPPRLAVPYEQYFGPGTRLTVT.

V usage is TRBV5-6 and J usage is TRBJ2-5; 9 positions agree with TRBD2. The CDR3 has 13 residues. The V and J ends lost 0 bases and 7 bases, in that order; junction bases with no gene match: 1. CDR1 and CDR2 from the germline V gene are SGHDT and YYEEEE. CDR3 loop: CASSLELAGTQYF. CDR3 coding DNA: TGTGCCAGCAGCTTGGAACTAGCGGGGACCCAGTACTTC.

The chain has TRBV7-3 and TRBJ1-2; TRBD1 matches at 8 bases. Trimming took 2 bases from V and 7 from J; bases not matched to a gene: 9. In germline, CDR1 is SGHTA, CDR2 FQGTGA. The CDR3 has 15 residues. DNA for the CDR3: TGTGCCAGCAGCTTATCGGACAGGGATTTTGTTGGCTACACCTTC. Translation gives CASSLSDRDFVGYTF.

This sequence joins TRBV19 and TRBJ2-1; 8 bases map to TRBD1. The CDR3 has 13 amino acids. CDR1 is LNHDA and CDR2 is SQIVND in the germline V gene (reference sequence). V lost 5 bases, J lost 8 bases, and 5 bases stayed unmatched. The CDR3 DNA reads as TGTGCCAGTAGTCGGACAGGGAAGGATGAGCAGTTCTTC. It specifies CASSRTGKDEQFF.

V and J are TRBV7-9 and TRBJ2-2, with 7 positions matching TRBD2. V was clipped by 8 bases and J by 4 bases; unmatched bases: 22. This CDR3 spans 19 amino acids. Germline loops: CDR1 SEHNR, CDR2 FQNEAQ (reference sequence). The chain's CDR3 is CASPPSPREDLRGTGELFF. CDR3 sequence (DNA): TGTGCCAGCCCCCCCAGTCCCCGGGAGGACTTGCGCGGCACCGGGGAGCTGTTTTTT.

The chain uses TRBV9 and TRBJ1-2; D ambiguous. Germline V gene data show CDR1 as SGDLS and CDR2 as YYNGEE. The length of the CDR3 is 14 residues. V lost 0 bases to trimming and J lost 2 bases, with 8 bases between them. The CDR3 DNA reads as TGTGCCAGCAGCGTAGGAGGCGGAAACTATGGCTACACCTTC. It translates to CASSVGGGNYGYTF.

V and J are TRBV30 and TRBJ1-2; the D gene is possibly TRBD1 (5 bases). V was shortened by 8 bases and J by 7 bases, with 23 bases between the two germline ends. The CDR3 is made up of 14 amino acids. CDR1 and CDR2 (germline): GTSNPN, SVGIG (reference sequence). The CDR3 coding sequence is TGTGCCGACGGGCCCCCGCAGGGCCATCGTGGCTACACCTTC. Protein sequence: CADGPPQGHRGYTF.

The J gene is TRBJ2-3, the V gene TRBV5-1, with D perhaps matching TRBD2 (6 bases). V was pared by 0 bases and J by 0 bases, with 11 bases between. The CDR3 sequence is 16 residues long. Germline lookup yields CDR1 SGHRS and CDR2 YFSETQ. DNA of the CDR3: TGCGCCAGCAGCTTGGAGCCTAGCGCAAGCACAGATACGCAGTATTTT. Translating it yields CASSLEPSASTDTQYF.

The rearrangement links TRBV20-1 to TRBJ1-2; D not certain. This CDR3 comprises 9 residues. V was trimmed by 6 bases and J by 8 bases, leaving 7 bases between them. CDR1 DFQATT and CDR2 SNEGSKA come from the germline V gene (reference sequence). The CDR3 nucleotides read TGCAGTGCATGGAGGGGCTACACCTTC. As protein: CSAWRGYTF.